A selection of T cell receptor beta chains follows, all from one sample in a study of blood T cell repertoires in COVID-19. Sequenced by immunoSEQ multiplex PCR; TCRdb stores in-frame clones only, minus some. The sample contains 90,000 to 130,000 clones, over 60% of which appear only once. Sequenced sample: peripheral blood. The receptors originated from a woman of 80 years or more with active or convalescent COVID-19. The CDR3 runs from the conserved cysteine through the conserved F or W. D genes are given only for firm matches.

TRBD2 TRBV28 CATSGLAGPFSYNEQFF
TRBD1 TRBV29-1 CSVQGAGEQYF
. TRBV19 CASSDTPDTQYF
. TRBV11-2 CASSLAPRLPQHF
. TRBV7-2 CASSSYTGSSYEQYF
TRBD2 TRBV19 CASSIDYSGRAYNEQFF
TRBD2 TRBV7-9 CASSLSAGVGIQYF
TRBD1 TRBV18 CASSRTPPGQDGYTF
. TRBV27 CASSLSSSSSYEQYF
TRBD2 TRBV5-1 CASSLTSGVGEFF
TRBD1 TRBV6-1 CASSEAARGREQYF
TRBD2 TRBV5-1 CASSDGGLAGGHTGELFF
TRBD2 TRBV15 CATSRVPAGGGNEQFF
TRBD1 TRBV5-1 CASSLQGELTEAFF
. TRBV25-1 CATQTYFEQYF
TRBD2 TRBV18 CASSPTPSGSDNEQFF
TRBD1 TRBV29-1 CSVGQGAAGYTF
. TRBV12-3/TRBV12-4 CASSRYQETQYF
TRBD1 TRBV28 CASSPGSGQGGRTEAFF
TRBD2 TRBV6-6 CASSYGAGVGYNEQFF
TRBD1 TRBV7-9 CASSSRTGSNEKLFF
TRBD2 TRBV5-1 CASSLNPTSGSVYEQFF
. TRBV5-1 CASSLIPGNYNEQFF
. TRBV5-4 CASSLYNEQFF
TRBD1 TRBV7-2 CASSPTGPANYTF
. TRBV11-3 CASSQGGSYEQYF
TRBD1 TRBV6-5 CASRGLTTGGRKAFF
. TRBV5-8 CASSPNQGGTQYF
. TRBV6-2/TRBV6-3 CASSYSQNYGYTF